Reported below is one TCR beta chain. The data originate from a study of technical replicates of blood from a few donors. The CDR3 loop spans 15 amino acids. Germline CDR1 is SGHTA and CDR2 is FQGTGA. V lost 4 bases and J lost 8; bases outside the gene matches: 6. Produced via immunoSEQ multiplex PCR; TCRdb's table is partial and in-frame only. The data contain 75,000 to 100,000 clones, about 95% of them singletons. The chain uses TRBV7-3 and TRBJ2-1, with 12 bases aligning to TRBD2. This clonotype was sampled from a human donor in good health. The sample comprised T cells isolated from PBMCs. DNA of the CDR3: TGTGCCAGCAGCTCCTCTAGCGGGAGGGCCGATGAGCAGTTCTTC. Its translation: CASSSSSGRADEQFF.